This is a list of T cell receptor beta chains from one sample in a study of T cell repertoires in cytomegalovirus infection. One entry per CDR3 protein, called by TCRdb with MiXCR from the reads. The sample comprises under 95,000 distinct CDR3 sequences, 3% to 4% of which are singletons, and approximately 20% rests with the top ten. The sequencing sample was made of PBMCs. These TCRs come from a human donor in good health (CMV status not recorded). Some clones in this sample may be carry-over from other donors' samples. The CDR3 runs from the conserved cysteine through the conserved F or W. A D gene is named only where the DNA matches it firmly. Where a row states a size, it is once, few, many or the class of an expanded clone; other rows omit it.

v_gene: TRBV6-2/TRBV6-3; abundance: many; j_gene: TRBJ1-5; d_gene: TRBD1; CDR3aa: CASSDTGGGSPSNQPQHF; CDR3nt: TGTGCCAGCAGTGACACAGGGGGCGGCTCACCTAGCAATCAGCCCCAGCATTTT
v_gene: TRBV20-1; abundance: many; j_gene: TRBJ2-7; d_gene: NA; CDR3aa: CSAHSVSGPFYEQYF; CDR3nt: TGCAGTGCTCACTCCGTTTCCGGACCCTTCTACGAGCAGTACTTC
v_gene: TRBV7-2; abundance: many; j_gene: TRBJ2-5; d_gene: TRBD2; CDR3aa: CASSANGLAGVGETQYF; CDR3nt: TGTGCCAGCAGCGCGAACGGACTAGCGGGAGTGGGAGAGACCCAGTACTTC
v_gene: TRBV6-5; abundance: many; j_gene: TRBJ2-6; d_gene: NA; CDR3aa: CASSPRGSGANVLTF; CDR3nt: TGTGCCAGCAGTCCCCGGGGCTCTGGGGCCAACGTCCTGACTTTC
v_gene: TRBV19; abundance: many; j_gene: TRBJ2-2; d_gene: NA; CDR3aa: CASRRQATGELFF; CDR3nt: TGTGCCAGTAGGCGACAGGCCACCGGGGAGCTGTTTTTT
v_gene: TRBV7-2; abundance: NA; j_gene: TRBJ1-2; d_gene: NA; CDR3aa: CASSSDGRRGRYTF; CDR3nt: TGTGCCAGCAGCTCAGACGGACGTCGCGGCCGCTACACCTTC
v_gene: TRBV12-3/TRBV12-4; abundance: many; j_gene: TRBJ2-2; d_gene: NA; CDR3aa: CASSSDRPGELFF; CDR3nt: TGTGCCAGCAGTTCAGACAGGCCCGGGGAGCTGTTTTTT
v_gene: TRBV7-2; abundance: many; j_gene: TRBJ2-7; d_gene: NA; CDR3aa: CASSSLGLPYEQYF; CDR3nt: TGTGCCAGCAGCTCACTGGGGCTGCCCTACGAGCAGTACTTC
v_gene: TRBV10-3; abundance: many; j_gene: TRBJ2-3; d_gene: NA; CDR3aa: CAISELGREADTQYF; CDR3nt: TGTGCCATCAGCGAACTAGGCCGGGAAGCAGATACGCAGTATTTT
v_gene: TRBV28; abundance: many; j_gene: TRBJ2-5; d_gene: NA; CDR3aa: CASSSINNRLQETQYF; CDR3nt: TGTGCCAGCAGTAGTATTAATAACAGGCTTCAAGAGACCCAGTACTTC
v_gene: TRBV14; abundance: many; j_gene: TRBJ2-1; d_gene: TRBD2; CDR3aa: CASSQDRLAGGNEQFF; CDR3nt: TGTGCCAGCAGCCAAGATCGACTAGCGGGAGGAAATGAGCAGTTCTTC
v_gene: TRBV7-9; abundance: many; j_gene: TRBJ2-3; d_gene: NA; CDR3aa: CASSLWGRGSTDTQYF; CDR3nt: TGTGCCAGCAGCTTATGGGGGCGCGGGAGCACAGATACGCAGTATTTT
v_gene: TRBV6-5; abundance: many; j_gene: TRBJ2-4; d_gene: NA; CDR3aa: CASRSGSKAKNIQYF; CDR3nt: TGTGCCAGCAGGTCGGGGTCTAAGGCCAAAAACATTCAGTACTTC
v_gene: TRBV7-6; abundance: many; j_gene: TRBJ2-1; d_gene: TRBD2; CDR3aa: CASSPFSGPPNEQFF; CDR3nt: TGTGCCAGCAGCCCTTTTAGCGGGCCACCGAATGAGCAGTTCTTC
v_gene: TRBV7-2; abundance: many; j_gene: TRBJ2-1; d_gene: NA; CDR3aa: CASSLAGVLYNEQFF; CDR3nt: TGTGCCAGCAGCTTAGCGGGAGTCCTATACAATGAGCAGTTCTTC
v_gene: TRBV20-1; abundance: many; j_gene: TRBJ1-2; d_gene: TRBD1; CDR3aa: CSAHSGQGYGYTF; CDR3nt: TGCAGTGCCCACTCGGGACAGGGATATGGCTACACCTTC
v_gene: TRBV6-2/TRBV6-3; abundance: many; j_gene: TRBJ2-3; d_gene: TRBD2; CDR3aa: CASRTTGTSGRYDTQYF; CDR3nt: TGTGCCAGCAGAACAACCGGGACTAGCGGGAGGTACGATACGCAGTATTTT
v_gene: TRBV6-2/TRBV6-3; abundance: many; j_gene: TRBJ1-1; d_gene: TRBD1; CDR3aa: CASRQGKSHEAFF; CDR3nt: TGTGCCAGCAGACAGGGGAAGTCACATGAAGCTTTCTTT